Shown below are 21 T cell receptor beta chains from a single sample sequenced in a study of T cell responses to AZD1222 COVID-19 vaccine. Only in-frame clones appear in the TCRdb table, and some are missing; sequencing was by immunoSEQ multiplex PCR. The sample holds about 46,000 clones, around nine tenths seen once. Sequencing used peripheral blood, obtained 28 days after the second AZD1222 dose. These receptors all come from an adult who received the AZD1222 COVID-19 vaccine.

CDR3 DNA sequence: TGTGCCAGCAGTTTTGTGGGGACACACACATACTACGAGCAGTACTTC. Protein product: CASSFVGTHTYYEQYF. The V call is TRBV6-2 or TRBV6-3, the J call TRBJ2-7; TRBD1 might be the D (6 bases). V was trimmed by 4 bases and J by 3 bases, leaving 19 bases between them. The CDR3 extends over 16 amino acids. Germline V lookup: CDR1 MNHEY, CDR2 SVGEGT.

V is TRBV4-1 and J is TRBJ1-2; 10 bases match TRBD1. V shed 1 base and J 2 bases; nucleotides not matched to a gene: 7. The CDR3 runs 17 residues. Per the germline V gene, CDR1 is MGHRA and CDR2 is YSYEKL. The CDR3 sequence is CASSQAMGDRGNYGYTF. In nucleotides, the CDR3 is TGCGCCAGCAGCCAAGCTATGGGGGACAGGGGAAACTATGGCTACACCTTC.

The chain recombines TRBV5-4 with TRBJ1-5; TRBD1 matches 9 bases. The CDR3 is made up of 14 amino acids. Germline-derived CDR1 and CDR2 are SGHNT and YYREEE (reference sequence). V dropped 0 bases and J dropped 8; count of bases not matched to a gene: 3. This CDR3 is CASSLGTGVEPQHF. The DNA of the CDR3 is TGTGCCAGCAGCTTGGGGACAGGGGTTGAGCCCCAGCATTTT.

This clone was seen more than once but under ten times. The rearrangement uses TRBV7-2 and TRBJ2-7; possibly TRBD1 or TRBD2 for D (5 bases each). The CDR3 runs 16 residues. V was clipped by 5 bases and J by 5 bases, with 22 bases between them. Looked up from germline, CDR1 is SGHTA and CDR2 is FQGNSA. CDR3 nucleotide sequence: TGTGCCAGCAGCCCACCGGGGCCACACCCCATGGACGAGCAGTACTTC. It codes for CASSPPGPHPMDEQYF.

CDR3 bases: TGTGCCAGCAGTTTTTGGTGGGGAAACACCGGGGAGCTGTTTTTT. Its translation is CASSFWWGNTGELFF. The V and J genes are TRBV28 and TRBJ2-2; D is undetermined. With 3 bases removed from V and 2 bases from J, the gap between germline ends came to 10 bases. CDR3 size: 15 residues. Germline-derived CDR1 and CDR2 are MDHEN and SYDVKM.

Here the CDR3 DNA reads TGTGCCAGCAGCTCCGTCCCGGGACAGGGAGGAGCTTTCTTT. Its protein product is CASSSVPGQGGAFF. The chain combines TRBV5-6 with TRBJ1-1; TRBD1 matches 9 bases. V was clipped by 3 bases and J by 10 bases; unmatched bases: 10. The germline CDR1 and CDR2 sequences are SGHDT and YYEEEE. The CDR3 covers 14 residues. Drawing the rest from reference TRBV5-6 and TRBJ1-1, the complete variable domain is DAGVTQSPTHLIKTRGQQVTLRCSPKSGHDTVSWYQQALGQGPQFIFQYYEEEERQRGNFPDRFSGHQFPNYSSELNVNALLLGDSALYLCASSSVPGQGGAFFGQGTRLTVV.

The genes are TRBV9 and TRBJ1-2; D perhaps matches TRBD1 (6 bases). Germline V CDR1 and CDR2: SGDLS, YYNGEE. With 3 bases removed from V and 8 bases from J, the gap between germline ends came to 11 bases. This CDR3 contains 12 residues. The CDR3 reads CASSAQGYGYTF. The CDR3 nucleotides are TGTGCCAGCAGCGCACAGGGATACGGCTACACCTTC.

Only one count was recorded for this clone. This chain links TRBV28 with TRBJ1-5, with D possibly TRBD1 on 6 matching bases. Germline V CDR1 and CDR2: MDHEN, SYDVKM. The CDR3 is 13 residues long. Trimming stripped 6 bases from V and 4 bases from J, with 10 bases between. CDR3 loop: CASSTDRNQPQHF. The CDR3, as DNA: TGTGCCAGCAGCACAGACAGGAATCAGCCCCAGCATTTT. The whole variable domain, remainder taken from reference TRBV28 and TRBJ1-5, is DVKVTQSSRYLVKRTGEKVFLECVQDMDHENMFWYRQDPGLGLRLIYFSYDVKMKEKGDIPEGYSVSREKKERFSLILESASTNQTSMYLCASSTDRNQPQHFGDGTRLSIL.

This clone was observed once. CDR3 in DNA: TGTGCCAGCTCACAACCGGGGGGCCGGGCAGATACGCAGTATTTT. It translates to CASSQPGGRADTQYF. The chain employs TRBV18 and TRBJ2-3; D is possibly TRBD2 (7 bases). Trimming pared 4 bases from V and 4 bases from J, leaving 15 bases between. The CDR3 has 15 amino acids. Germline assignment: CDR1 KGHSH and CDR2 LQKENI. Combining the CDR3 with reference TRBV18 and TRBJ2-3 gives the whole variable domain NAGVMQNPRHLVRRRGQEARLRCSPMKGHSHVYWYRQLPEEGLKFMVYLQKENIIDESGMPKERFSAEFPKEGPSILRIQQVVRGDSAAYFCASSQPGGRADTQYFGPGTRLTVL.

The chain has TRBV5-1 and TRBJ1-2; 7 nucleotides line up with TRBD1. V shed 0 bases and J 5 bases; nucleotides not matched to a gene: 10. CDR3 size: 16 residues. CDR1 and CDR2 (germline): SGHRS, YFSETQ. CDR3 in amino acids: CASSLGPDRVYYGYTF. The CDR3 DNA reads as TGCGCCAGCAGCTTGGGACCCGACAGGGTGTATTATGGCTACACCTTC.

V usage is TRBV7-2 and J usage is TRBJ2-5, with TRBD1 matching over 10 bases. This CDR3 has 15 amino acids. The germline V gene encodes CDR1 SGHTA and CDR2 FQGNSA. After removal of 4 bases from V and 4 bases from J, the junction contained 6 bases not matched to a gene. The CDR3 here is CASSSRTGGGETQYF. The CDR3 region has the DNA TGTGCCAGCAGCTCTAGGACAGGGGGAGGAGAGACCCAGTACTTC.

The chain couples TRBV7-9 to TRBJ2-7; 13 bases are a match to TRBD2. The CDR3 runs to 15 residues. The V gene's germline CDR1 is SEHNR and CDR2 FQNEAQ (reference sequence). Trimming removed 5 bases from V and 3 bases from J; junction bases left unmatched: 4. In DNA form, the CDR3 reads TGTGCCAGCAGCCCCGGACTAGCGGGGGACTACGAGCAGTACTTC. This gives the protein CASSPGLAGDYEQYF.

The chain carries TRBV7-9 and TRBJ1-1; 9 bases match TRBD1. This CDR3 is 15 amino acids long. The trim removed 4 bases at V and 1 base at J, leaving 4 bases unmatched. Germline CDR1 SEHNR, CDR2 FQNEAQ (reference sequence). CDR3 in DNA: TGTGCCAGCAGCTCGCCGGGACAGGGGAACACTGAAGCTTTCTTT. This codes for CASSSPGQGNTEAFF.

The chain recombines TRBV2 with TRBJ1-2; D remains unclear. V was clipped by 7 bases and J by 3 bases, with 18 bases between them. Germline assignment: CDR1 SNHLY and CDR2 FYNNEI. CDR3 size: 15 residues. In DNA, the CDR3 is TGTGCCAGCACCCGAGGACGGACCCAGTACTATGGCTACACCTTC. It codes for CASTRGRTQYYGYTF.

Written as DNA, the CDR3 is TGTGCCAGCAGCCAAGACGGAGCGGGCTACGAGCAGTACTTC. As protein: CASSQDGAGYEQYF. The J gene is TRBJ2-7, the V gene TRBV3-1 (or the pseudogene TRBV3-2); TRBD2 is a possible D gene (6 bases). The CDR3 runs to 14 residues. Germline V lookup: CDR1 LGHDT, CDR2 YNNKEL (reference sequence). V was trimmed by 0 bases and J by 3 bases, leaving 9 bases between them.

The chain employs TRBV18 and TRBJ2-1, with 16 positions matching TRBD2. The germline gives CDR1 KGHSH, CDR2 LQKENI. The CDR3 has 16 amino acids. V trimming: 0 bases; J trimming: 13 bases; junction bases outside the gene matches: 6. The CDR3 coding sequence is TGTGCCAGCTCACCACCGGGACTAGCGGGAGGGCCGGGACAGTTCTTC. This sequence encodes CASSPPGLAGGPGQFF.

The chain combines TRBV28 with TRBJ2-1, with unresolved D. Germline V gene sequence: CDR1 MDHEN, CDR2 SYDVKM. The CDR3 extends over 15 amino acids. Trimming cost V 2 bases and J 7 bases, with 15 bases left between them. CDR3 residues: CASSLGQRPRNEQFF. The CDR3 nucleotides read TGTGCCAGCAGTTTAGGTCAGCGCCCAAGGAATGAGCAGTTCTTC.

The chain links TRBV19 to TRBJ2-7, with D perhaps matching TRBD2 (6 bases). The CDR3 contains 14 residues. CDR1 LNHDA and CDR2 SQIVND come from the germline V gene (reference sequence). V gave up 4 bases and J gave up 5 bases, with 15 bases separating them. CDR3 sequence reads: CASSRGNSGDEQYF. The CDR3 nucleotides are TGTGCCAGTAGTAGGGGGAATAGCGGCGACGAGCAGTACTTC.

This clone was seen more than once but under ten times. The CDR3 sequence is CAISALAGAYEQYF. DNA for the CDR3: TGTGCCATCAGTGCCTTAGCGGGGGCCTACGAGCAGTACTTC. V and J are TRBV10-3 and TRBJ2-7; TRBD2 agrees at 9 bases. There are 14 residues in the CDR3. Per the germline V gene, CDR1 is ENHRY and CDR2 is SYGVKD. The trim removed 4 bases at V and 2 bases at J, leaving 3 bases unmatched.

This chain joins TRBV24-1 and TRBJ2-5; D not resolved. Trimming took 0 bases from V and 4 from J, leaving 8 bases between them. The germline V gene has CDR1 KGHDR and CDR2 SFDVKD. The CDR3 covers 14 residues. CDR3 sequence: CATSDLRVGETQYF. The CDR3 DNA reads TGTGCCACCAGTGATTTGCGGGTGGGAGAGACCCAGTACTTC.

The chain uses TRBV18 and TRBJ1-5; weak D call: TRBD1 (6 bases). From germline, CDR1 is KGHSH and CDR2 LQKENI. Trimming took off 5 bases at V and 7 bases at J, with 18 bases between the two ends. CDR3 size: 15 residues. CDR3 protein: CASSEVTGTGQPQHF. Here the CDR3 DNA reads TGTGCCAGCTCAGAGGTGACAGGCACGGGGCAGCCCCAGCATTTT.